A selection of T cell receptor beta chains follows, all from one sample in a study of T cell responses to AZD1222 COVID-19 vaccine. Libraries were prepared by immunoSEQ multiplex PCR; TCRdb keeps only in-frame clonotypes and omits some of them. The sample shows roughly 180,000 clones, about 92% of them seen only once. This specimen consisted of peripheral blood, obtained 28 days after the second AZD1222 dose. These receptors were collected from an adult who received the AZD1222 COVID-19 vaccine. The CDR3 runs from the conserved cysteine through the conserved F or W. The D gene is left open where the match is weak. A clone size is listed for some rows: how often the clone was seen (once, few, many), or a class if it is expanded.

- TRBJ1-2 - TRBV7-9 TGTGCCAGCAGCTTAACAGGGTTGGCGTATGGCTACACCTTC CASSLTGLAYGYTF
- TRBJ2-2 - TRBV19 TGTGCCAGTAGTGAACTCGCGAACACCGGGGAGCTGTTTTTT CASSELANTGELFF
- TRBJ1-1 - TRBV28 TGTGCCAGCAGGGGAACAGGGAGAGCTGAAGCTTTCTTT CASRGTGRAEAFF
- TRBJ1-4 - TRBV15 TGTGCCACCAGCCGACAGTGGACCAATGAAAAACTGTTTTTT CATSRQWTNEKLFF
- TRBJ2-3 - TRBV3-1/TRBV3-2 TGTGCCAGCAGCCAAGGCCTTAGCACAGATACGCAGTATTTT CASSQGLSTDTQYF
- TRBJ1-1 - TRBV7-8 TGTGCCAGCTCCTTAGAGGGGGGGGGCGTGAACACTGAAGCTTTCTTT CASSLEGGGVNTEAFF
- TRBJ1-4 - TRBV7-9 TGTGCCAGCAGCTCCCAGGGTGCAACTAATGAAAAACTGTTTTTT CASSSQGATNEKLFF
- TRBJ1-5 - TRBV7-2 TGTGCCAGCAGCGTCGGTCGCAATCAGCCCCAGCATTTT CASSVGRNQPQHF
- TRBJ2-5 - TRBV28 TGTGCCAGCAGTTTGGGACGGGGTAGGGGGTATCAAGAGACCCAGTACTTC CASSLGRGRGYQETQYF
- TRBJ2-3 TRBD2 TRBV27 TGTGCCAGCAGTTTAACCGGGACTAGCGGGATTGAGACAGATACGCAGTATTTT CASSLTGTSGIETDTQYF
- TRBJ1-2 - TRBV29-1 TGCAGCGCTGTAATGGTTACTTATGGCTACACCTTC CSAVMVTYGYTF
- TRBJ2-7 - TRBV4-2 TGTGCCAGCAGCCAAGATAAGGCAGGGCCCTACGAGCAGTACTTC CASSQDKAGPYEQYF
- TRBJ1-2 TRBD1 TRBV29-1 TGCAGCGTTAGGGACAGGGCAAACTATGGCTACACCTTC CSVRDRANYGYTF
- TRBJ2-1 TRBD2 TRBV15 TGTGCCACCAGCAGAGGGGTTAGCGGGGGCGGGAATGAGCAGTTCTTC CATSRGVSGGGNEQFF
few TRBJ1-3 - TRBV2 TGTGCCAGCAGTGAAGGTGGAAACACCATATATTTT CASSEGGNTIYF
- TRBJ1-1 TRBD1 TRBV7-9 TGTGCCAGCAGCTTAGGGGACAGGGTAACTGAAGCTTTCTTT CASSLGDRVTEAFF